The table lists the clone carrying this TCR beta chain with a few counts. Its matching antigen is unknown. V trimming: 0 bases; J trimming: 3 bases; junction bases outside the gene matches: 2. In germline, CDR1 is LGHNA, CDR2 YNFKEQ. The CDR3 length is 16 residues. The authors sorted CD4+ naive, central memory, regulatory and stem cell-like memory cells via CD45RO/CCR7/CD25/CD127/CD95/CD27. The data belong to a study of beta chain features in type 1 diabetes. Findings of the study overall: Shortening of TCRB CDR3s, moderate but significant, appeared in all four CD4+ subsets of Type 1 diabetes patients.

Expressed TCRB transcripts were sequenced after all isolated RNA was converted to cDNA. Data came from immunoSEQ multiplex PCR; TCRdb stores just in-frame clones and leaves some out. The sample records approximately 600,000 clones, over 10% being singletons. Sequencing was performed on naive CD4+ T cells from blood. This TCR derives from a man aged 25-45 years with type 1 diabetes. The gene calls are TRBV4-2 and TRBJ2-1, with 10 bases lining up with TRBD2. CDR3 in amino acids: CASSQDASGGYNEQFF. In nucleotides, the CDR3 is TGTGCCAGCAGCCAAGATGCTAGCGGGGGCTACAATGAGCAGTTCTTC.